The clone carrying this T cell receptor beta chain was counted many times. What it binds is not known. The entry originates in a study of T-cell reconstitution after alpha-beta-depleted transplantation in children. Study-level results: In some patients, recipient T cells and intrathymic progenitors surviving conditioning explained high day-60 diversity.

The V and J ends lost 0 bases and 0 bases, in that order; junction bases with no gene match: 8. Germline V lookup: CDR1 DFQATT, CDR2 SNEGSKA (reference sequence). This CDR3 has 19 residues. The authors prepared the TCRbeta library with unique molecular identifiers. Each CDR3 protein is one row after TCRdb ran MiXCR on the PCR reads. This sample carries 440,000 or so distinct CDR3 sequences, roughly 44% of them seen once, and the ten largest clones take 27%. The chain uses TRBV20-1 and TRBJ2-7; TRBD2 aligns across 16 bases. This receptor was taken from a girl aged 2-10 years with aplastic anemia, due to receive a stem cell transplant. Sequenced material: PBMCs, taken before TCRalphabeta/CD19-depleted stem cell transplant. In DNA form, the CDR3 reads TGCAGTGCTAGAGACCCGGGACTAGCGGGAGGGGGAAGCTCCTACGAGCAGTACTTC. Its translation: CSARDPGLAGGGSSYEQYF.